A selection of T cell receptor beta chains follows, all from one sample in a study of post-analysis software for immune sequencing data. MiXCR, applied by TCRdb to the PCR reads, yields one record per CDR3 protein. The profile shows about 680,000 distinct CDR3 sequences, 59% of them singletons. Sequencing input: blood. The source of these receptors is a girl aged 2 to 10 with multiple sclerosis. The CDR3 runs from the conserved cysteine through the conserved F or W. The D gene is left open where the match is weak. Size is stated for part of the rows, as once, few or many counts, or as a class when the clone is expanded.

TRBD2,TRBJ2-4,.,TRBV6-2/TRBV6-3,TGTGCCAGCAGTTCACGCACGGGACTAGTAGGACGATTAGCCAAAAACATTCAGTACTTC,CASSSRTGLVGRLAKNIQYF
TRBD1,TRBJ2-3,.,TRBV6-4,TGTGCCAGCAGCTCCAGGACCGGGACAGGGTCAGATACGCAGTATTTT,CASSSRTGTGSDTQYF
.,TRBJ2-5,.,TRBV3-1,TGTGCCAGCAGCGAACCAGGGGTCTTCGGAGAGACCCAGTACTTC,CASSEPGVFGETQYF
.,TRBJ2-1,.,TRBV3-1,TGTGCCAGCAGCCAGGAGTCGCCGACCTTCCTTTACAATGAGCAGTTCTTC,CASSQESPTFLYNEQFF
TRBD1,TRBJ2-1,.,TRBV29-1,TGCAGCGTTGAAGATCAGGGGGACAGGGGCCCCTACAATGAGCAGTTCTTC,CSVEDQGDRGPYNEQFF
.,TRBJ2-7,once,TRBV7-2,TGTGCCAGCAGCTTGAATTTGTGGTACGAGCAGTACTTC,CASSLNLWYEQYF
TRBD1,TRBJ2-6,.,TRBV6-2/TRBV6-3,TGTGCCAGCAGGCTACAGGGGGTGTCTGGGGCCAACGTCCTGACTTTC,CASRLQGVSGANVLTF
.,TRBJ2-4,.,TRBV7-9,TGTACCAGCAGCGGCAGGGGTGACATTCAGTACTTC,CTSSGRGDIQYF
.,TRBJ2-1,few,TRBV9,TGTGCCAGCAGTGTAGGGGGGGGTGAGCAGTTCTTC,CASSVGGGEQFF
.,TRBJ2-1,.,TRBV29-1,TGCAGCGGAGGGCCGATCTACAATGAGCAGTTCTTC,CSGGPIYNEQFF
.,TRBJ2-5,.,TRBV12-3/TRBV12-4,TGTGCCAGCAGTTCCGGACCGGAGGGAGAGACCCAGTACTTC,CASSSGPEGETQYF
TRBD1,TRBJ2-3,.,TRBV3-1,TGTGCCAGCAGCCAGGACAGGGGGCGCGCGGTCCCAGATACGCAGTATTTT,CASSQDRGRAVPDTQYF
TRBD1,TRBJ1-1,.,TRBV6-5,TGTGCCAGCAGGGGGACAGGGCCGAACACTGAAGCTTTCTTT,CASRGTGPNTEAFF
.,TRBJ2-5,few,TRBV12-5,TGTGCTAGTGGTTTTGGGGACGGAGAGACCCAGTACTTC,CASGFGDGETQYF
TRBD2,TRBJ2-3,.,TRBV20-1,TGCAGTGCGAGGGGTGGCGGGGGAAGAGATACGCAGTATTTT,CSARGGGGRDTQYF
.,TRBJ2-1,.,TRBV24-1,TGTGCCACCCCGGACAGGGAGGGGGGCAATGAGCAGTTCTTC,CATPDREGGNEQFF
.,TRBJ2-5,.,TRBV6-6,TGTGCCAGCAGTTCAGGGACTGTGGAGACCCAGTACTTC,CASSSGTVETQYF
TRBD1,TRBJ2-1,.,TRBV24-1,TGTGCCACCAGTGACCCGGACAGGGGGAACCACCTAAGCTCCTACAATGAGCAGTTCTTC,CATSDPDRGNHLSSYNEQFF
TRBD2,TRBJ2-1,.,TRBV6-5,TGTGCCAGCAGTTACTCAATTGGCGGGGGGCACCTACAATGGGAGCAGTTCTTC,CASSYSIGGGHLQWEQFF
TRBD1,TRBJ1-5,once,TRBV7-9,TGTGCCAGCAGCTTTACGACAGGGGGCAAGAATCAGCCCCAGCATTTT,CASSFTTGGKNQPQHF
.,TRBJ2-1,.,TRBV10-2,TGCGCCAGCAGTGAGTCGAAGGGGGAGGGCGGAGGCTCCTACAATGAGCAGTTCTTC,CASSESKGEGGGSYNEQFF
.,TRBJ2-7,.,TRBV15,TGTACCACCAGCAGAGGGAGGACTGCCCCCTTGGGGGAGCAGTACTTC,CTTSRGRTAPLGEQYF
TRBD2,TRBJ2-7,few,TRBV20-1,TGCAGTGCTAGTGTAGCGGGTTCCTCCTACGAGCAGTACTTC,CSASVAGSSYEQYF
TRBD2,TRBJ2-1,.,TRBV7-6,TGTGCCAGCAGCCTCCACGGGCGGGGGGGCTACAATGAGCAGTTCTTC,CASSLHGRGGYNEQFF
.,TRBJ1-5,few,TRBV6-2/TRBV6-3,TGTGCCAGCAGTTACTTCAGGGTGAGCAATCAGCCCCAGCATTTT,CASSYFRVSNQPQHF
TRBD2,TRBJ2-7,few,TRBV20-1,TGCAGTGCTAGGCAGGCTAGCGGGAGCACCTACAATGAGCAGTACTTC,CSARQASGSTYNEQYF
.,TRBJ2-3,.,TRBV28,TGTGCCAGCAGTCCCCAACGGGGGGCGCGTACAGATACGCAGTATTTT,CASSPQRGARTDTQYF
.,TRBJ2-7,.,TRBV5-1,TGCGCCAGCAGCTCCTGGGACCTCCCTACGCGCGAGCAGTACTTC,CASSSWDLPTREQYF
.,TRBJ1-4,.,TRBV12-3/TRBV12-4,TGTACCAGCAGTCTTACAGGAATTGAAAAACTGTTTTTT,CTSSLTGIEKLFF
TRBD2,TRBJ2-7,few,TRBV29-1,TGCAGCGTTGGAGCTAGCGGGACCTACGAGCAGTACTTC,CSVGASGTYEQYF
.,TRBJ1-4,few,TRBV20-1,TGCAGTGCCCCAGCCCCCAGGGGAAAGAATGAAAAACTGTTTTTT,CSAPAPRGKNEKLFF
TRBD2,TRBJ2-3,.,TRBV4-3,TGCGCCAGCAGCCGCAATAGCGGGGGGACTAGCACAGATACGCAGTATTTT,CASSRNSGGTSTDTQYF
.,TRBJ2-5,.,TRBV5-1,TGCGCCAGCAGCTTGGAGGGTAGGGAGGAGACCCAGTACTTC,CASSLEGREETQYF
.,TRBJ1-2,.,TRBV5-1,TGCGCCAGCAGCTTGGATCGGGGGAGGACAGTATCTGGCTACACCTTC,CASSLDRGRTVSGYTF
.,TRBJ2-1,.,TRBV7-9,TGTGCCAGCAGCTGGACACCGAACAATGAGCAGTTCTTC,CASSWTPNNEQFF
.,TRBJ2-1,.,TRBV15,TGTGCCAGACGGGATGGCGGTAATGAGCAGTTCTTC,CARRDGGNEQFF
.,TRBJ2-5,.,TRBV29-1,TGCAGCGGCCGAGGGGGGAGGGAGACCCAGTACTTC,CSGRGGRETQYF
.,TRBJ2-3,.,TRBV7-2,TGTGCCAGCATCCAGGCAGATACGCAGTATTTT,CASIQADTQYF
.,TRBJ2-2,few,TRBV3-1,TGTGCCAGCAGCCAAGATAGAGTGTCCGCCGGGGAGCTGTTTTTT,CASSQDRVSAGELFF
.,TRBJ2-7,.,TRBV12-3/TRBV12-4,TGTGCCAGCAGTTTCGGGCACAATGAGCAGTACTTC,CASSFGHNEQYF
.,TRBJ2-7,few,TRBV4-2,TGTGCCAGCAGCCCCTACTCCGGGACCTACGAGCAGTACTTC,CASSPYSGTYEQYF
.,TRBJ2-2,.,TRBV5-5,TGTGCCAGCACAAGGGTCGTCGCGACCGGGGAGCTGTTTTTT,CASTRVVATGELFF
TRBD1,TRBJ2-7,once,TRBV2,TGTGCCAGCAGATCGGGACAGGGTATCGCCTACGAGCAGTACTTC,CASRSGQGIAYEQYF
.,TRBJ2-1,.,TRBV18,TGTGCCAGCTCTCAGGGGTATAGGATCGATGAGCAGTTCTTC,CASSQGYRIDEQFF
TRBD2,TRBJ2-3,.,TRBV20-1,TGCAGTGCTAGGGATGTTCGGGGGGGCACAGATACGCAGTATTTT,CSARDVRGGTDTQYF
.,TRBJ2-7,.,TRBV7-3,TGTGCCAGCAGCACACTTTCGGGAGCTTCCTACGAGCTGTACTTC,CASSTLSGASYELYF
.,TRBJ2-1,.,TRBV7-6,TGTGCCAGCAGCTCCTTGGGCGGGGGCGACCAAGTTAAGCTGCAGTTCTTC,CASSSLGGGDQVKLQFF
.,TRBJ1-2,.,TRBV20-1,TGCAGTGCTAGAGCGGCAGGGAAAAGCTATGGCTACACCTTC,CSARAAGKSYGYTF
.,TRBJ2-7,few,TRBV3-1,TGTGCCAGCAGCCCCGGGGAGAAAAAAGACTACGAGCAGTACTTC,CASSPGEKKDYEQYF
.,TRBJ1-2,.,TRBV7-2,TGTGCCAGCAGCTACAAGGTCAACTATGGCTACACCTTC,CASSYKVNYGYTF
TRBD1,TRBJ2-5,few,TRBV20-1,TGCAGTGCAAGACAGGGCTTTGGGGAGACCCAGTACTTC,CSARQGFGETQYF
TRBD2,TRBJ2-3,.,TRBV12-5,TGTGCTAGTGCCCTAGCGGCAATCACAGATACGCAGTATTTT,CASALAAITDTQYF
.,TRBJ2-7,few,TRBV4-1,TGCGCCAGCAGCCAAGAAAGGGCAGGACCCGAGCAGTACTTC,CASSQERAGPEQYF